The source of this T cell receptor (beta chain) is a study of spatial heterogeneity in lung cancer. Germline V lookup: CDR1 DFQATT, CDR2 SNEGSKA (reference sequence). With 7 bases removed from V and 1 base from J, the gap between germline ends came to 12 bases. The CDR3 has 13 amino acids. Time point: sample taken at primary tumor resection. TCRdb reprocessed the 5' RACE reads via MiXCR and lists one record per CDR3 protein. The sample consists of 5,000 or so distinct CDR3 sequences, approximately 13% of them appearing once. This TCR came from a female donor with early-stage non-small cell lung cancer. The material was normal lung tissue next to the tumor, obtained at surgery. The chain uses TRBV20-1 and TRBJ2-3; possible D gene TRBD2, 5 bases. The CDR3, as DNA: TGCAGTGTCCATAGCGTGGGCACAGATACGCAGTATTTT. It translates to CSVHSVGTDTQYF.